The 20 T cell receptor beta chains below all came from one sample that was sequenced in a study of OX40 agonist ivuxolimab in advanced cancers. Using immunoSEQ multiplex PCR, the repertoire was profiled, and TCRdb retains in-frame clones only, with some absent. The repertoire holds 65,000 to 95,000 clones, with 84% as singletons. The specimen comprised CD4+ or CD8+ T cells sorted from blood, sampled in a trial of the OX40 agonist ivuxolimab. These receptors came from an adult with an advanced solid tumor such as melanoma, head and neck, liver or kidney cancer.

The rearrangement joins TRBV28 to TRBJ2-7, with D perhaps being TRBD1 or TRBD2 (5 bases each). CDR3 length equals 14 residues. Germline V CDR1 and CDR2: MDHEN, SYDVKM. The ends were cut back, 8 bases at V and 2 bases at J, with 16 bases in the middle. The CDR3 here is CASSPGRPTYEQYF. CDR3 nucleotides: TGTGCCAGCTCACCGGGACGGCCGACCTACGAGCAGTACTTC. The full variable domain, in which reference TRBV28 and TRBJ2-7 provide the parts outside the CDR3, is DVKVTQSSRYLVKRTGEKVFLECVQDMDHENMFWYRQDPGLGLRLIYFSYDVKMKEKGDIPEGYSVSREKKERFSLILESASTNQTSMYLCASSPGRPTYEQYFGPGTRLTVT.

This clone was counted at least ten times. The J gene is TRBJ1-2, the V gene TRBV11-2, with TRBD1 matching over 7 bases. The CDR3 covers 19 residues. V lost 4 bases, J lost 8 bases, and 25 bases stayed unmatched. CDR1 is SGHAT and CDR2 is FQNNGV in the germline V gene. For the CDR3, the DNA is TGTGCCAGCAGCTCGTTAAAAGGGACAGCAAATCGAAGGATGGAAGGCTACACCTTC. Translated, it gives CASSSLKGTANRRMEGYTF.

J is TRBJ1-2 and V is TRBV28; 9 bases line up with TRBD1. V was pared by 8 bases and J by 2 bases, with 12 bases of the junction left unmatched. The length of the CDR3 is 16 residues. CDR1 MDHEN and CDR2 SYDVKM come from the germline V gene. For the CDR3, the DNA is TGTGCCAGCGATCGAATGACAGGGGGGGCAAACTATGGCTACACCTTC. It codes for CASDRMTGGANYGYTF.

V usage is TRBV11-2 and J usage is TRBJ2-5; 13 nucleotides match TRBD2. The germline CDR1 and CDR2 sequences are SGHAT and FQNNGV. The CDR3 covers 19 residues. J was trimmed by 7 bases and V by 0 bases; bases with no gene match: 14. CDR3 DNA sequence: TGTGCCAGCAGCTTAGATCCGGCTGGGACTAGCGGGGTTGGGGGGACCCAGTACTTC. Encoded protein: CASSLDPAGTSGVGGTQYF.

V usage is TRBV2 and J usage is TRBJ2-7; 11 bases match TRBD2. This CDR3 is 16 amino acids long. V shed 6 bases and J 1 base; nucleotides not matched to a gene: 8. Germline values: CDR1 SNHLY, CDR2 FYNNEI. This CDR3 is CASRYPGLAVSYEQYF. The CDR3 bases are TGTGCCAGCAGATATCCGGGACTAGCGGTGTCCTACGAGCAGTACTTC.

This chain connects TRBV27 to TRBJ2-7; D remains unclear. V shed 2 bases and J shed 0 bases, with 8 bases lying between them. The CDR3 contains 14 residues. Per germline, CDR1 MNHEY and CDR2 SMNVEV (reference sequence). The CDR3 region is CASSLTEASYEQYF. In DNA form, the CDR3 reads TGTGCCAGCAGTTTAACAGAGGCCTCCTACGAGCAGTACTTC.

The chain joins TRBV6-5 to TRBJ2-1, with 8 bases matching TRBD1. With 6 bases clipped from V and 3 bases from J, the junction kept 4 bases outside the gene matches. The CDR3 sequence is 14 residues long. The germline V gene has CDR1 MNHEY and CDR2 SVGAGI. CDR3 DNA sequence: TGTGCCAGCAGACGGGACAGGCTCTACAATGAGCAGTTCTTC. The encoded protein is CASRRDRLYNEQFF.

The rearrangement uses TRBV7-3 and TRBJ2-3; D is perhaps TRBD2 (5 bases). This CDR3 spans 13 amino acids. Germline V gene lookup returns CDR1 SGHTA and CDR2 FQGTGA. The V gene lost 5 bases and the J gene lost 5 bases, with 11 bases spanning the gap. CDR3 nucleotide sequence: TGTGCCAGCAGCAGGACTGAGGTAGATACGCAGTATTTT. Protein product: CASSRTEVDTQYF.

This clone was found a few times. This chain links TRBV28 with TRBJ2-2; TRBD1 matches at 7 bases. The V gene end was trimmed by 7 bases and the J gene end by 2 bases; junction bases not matched to a gene: 7. Germline lookup yields CDR1 MDHEN and CDR2 SYDVKM. The CDR3 is 15 amino acids. The CDR3 reads CASISGTVNTGELFF. The CDR3 nucleotides read TGTGCCAGCATTTCCGGGACAGTTAACACCGGGGAGCTGTTTTTT.

The rearrangement links TRBV15 to TRBJ2-1, with TRBD2 matching 10 bases. Germline loops: CDR1 LNHNV, CDR2 YYDKDF (reference sequence). CDR3 size: 18 residues. V was clipped by 1 base and J by 8 bases; unmatched bases: 14. CDR3 protein: CATSRAITSGKVIDEQFF. CDR3 coding DNA: TGTGCCACCAGCAGAGCGATAACTAGCGGGAAGGTGATCGATGAGCAGTTCTTC.

The chain carries TRBV5-4 and TRBJ2-7, with 8 bases lining up with TRBD1. The CDR3 consists of 15 residues. After removal of 3 bases from V and 2 bases from J, the junction contained 7 bases not matched to a gene. Germline V lookup: CDR1 SGHNT, CDR2 YYREEE (reference sequence). The CDR3, as DNA: TGTGCCAGCAGCTCCGCTAAACAGGGGGCCTACGAGCAGTACTTC. This translates into CASSSAKQGAYEQYF.

The CDR3: CASSLSGTPYEQYF. The CDR3 DNA reads TGTGCCAGCAGCTTAAGCGGGACTCCCTACGAGCAGTACTTC. The V and J genes are TRBV7-2 and TRBJ2-7; 7 bases are shared with TRBD2. The CDR3 is made up of 14 amino acids. V lost 2 bases and J lost 2; bases outside the gene matches: 3. Germline CDR1 is SGHTA and CDR2 is FQGNSA.

CDR3 protein: CASSPQGSVADTQYF. DNA of the CDR3: TGTGCCAGCAGCCCCCAGGGGTCCGTTGCAGATACGCAGTATTTT. The V gene is TRBV6-5, the J gene TRBJ2-3; TRBD1 might be the D (6 bases). Germline lookup yields CDR1 MNHEY and CDR2 SVGAGI. Trimming stripped 6 bases from V and 4 bases from J, with 17 bases between. The CDR3 is 15 amino acids.

The chain links TRBV9 to TRBJ2-5; D remains ambiguous. V dropped 0 bases and J dropped 2 bases, with 5 bases sitting between them. Germline V gives CDR1 SGDLS, CDR2 YYNGEE. The CDR3 consists of 13 residues. CDR3 in amino acids: CASSVGVQETQYF. For the CDR3, the DNA is TGTGCCAGCAGCGTAGGGGTACAAGAGACCCAGTACTTC.

This sequence joins TRBV7-2 and TRBJ2-1; D is perhaps TRBD2 (5 bases). The germline CDR1 and CDR2 sequences are SGHTA and FQGNSA. This CDR3 has 15 residues. Trimming cost V 5 bases and J 7 bases, with 18 bases left between them. The chain's CDR3 is CASSPDWARRNEQFF. The DNA of the CDR3 is TGTGCCAGCAGCCCGGACTGGGCGAGACGGAATGAGCAGTTCTTC.

This clone was observed once. This chain joins TRBV11-2 and TRBJ2-3; D is perhaps TRBD1 (5 bases). Germline-derived CDR1 and CDR2 are SGHAT and FQNNGV. V gave up 0 bases and J gave up 5 bases, with 18 bases separating them. The CDR3 is 17 amino acids. The CDR3, as DNA: TGTGCCAGCAGCTTAGATCGCCCAGGGCGTCCTGTAGATACGCAGTATTTT. Its protein is CASSLDRPGRPVDTQYF.

The gene calls are TRBV30 and TRBJ1-4, with D unclear. The CDR3 contains 13 residues. Germline V gives CDR1 GTSNPN, CDR2 SVGIG (reference sequence). V lost 6 bases to trimming and J lost 7 bases, with 15 bases between them. CDR3: CACWARLGEKLFF. The CDR3 nucleotides are TGTGCCTGTTGGGCCCGATTGGGTGAAAAACTGTTTTTT.

The chain has TRBV4-1 and TRBJ1-1; a weak D match, TRBD1 (5 bases). V gave up 1 base and J gave up 4 bases, with 19 bases separating them. The CDR3 sequence is 17 residues long. The germline V gene encodes CDR1 MGHRA and CDR2 YSYEKL. The CDR3 sequence: CASSQGGGRVRGTEAFF. The DNA for the CDR3 is TGCGCCAGCAGCCAAGGAGGAGGCAGGGTGCGCGGCACTGAAGCTTTCTTT.

V is TRBV7-2 and J is TRBJ2-7; D not resolved. Germline V gene lookup returns CDR1 SGHTA and CDR2 FQGNSA. Trimming left V 3 bases short and J 0 bases short, with 9 bases between. The length of the CDR3 is 14 residues. The CDR3 loop reads CASSFRAPSYEQYF. CDR3 DNA: TGTGCCAGCAGCTTTCGGGCGCCCTCCTACGAGCAGTACTTC.

This clone was seen a few times. The chain employs TRBV5-6 and TRBJ2-7, with no clear D. The V and J ends lost 1 base and 6 bases respectively, with 8 bases between them. The CDR3 totals 12 residues. The germline gives CDR1 SGHDT, CDR2 YYEEEE. CDR3 sequence (DNA): TGTGCCAGCAGCTTGCGGTCTCTCGAGCAGTACTTC. The encoded protein is CASSLRSLEQYF.